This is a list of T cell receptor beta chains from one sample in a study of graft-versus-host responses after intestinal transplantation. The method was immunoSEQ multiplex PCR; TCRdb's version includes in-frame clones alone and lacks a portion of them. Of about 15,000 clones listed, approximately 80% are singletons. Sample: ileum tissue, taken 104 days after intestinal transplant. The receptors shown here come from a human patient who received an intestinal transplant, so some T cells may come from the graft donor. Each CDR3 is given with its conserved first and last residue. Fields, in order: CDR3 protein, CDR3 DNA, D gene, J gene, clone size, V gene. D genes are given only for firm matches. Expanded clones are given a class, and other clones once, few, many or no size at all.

CASSLNTYEQYF	TGTGCCAGCAGTTTAAATACCTACGAGCAGTACTTC	.	TRBJ2-7	.	TRBV28
CASSYTLGFGETQYF	TGTGCCAGCAGTTACACCCTAGGGTTTGGAGAGACCCAGTACTTC	.	TRBJ2-5	.	TRBV6-5
CASSPRTDSNQPQHF	TGTGCCAGCAGTCCCCGAACAGACTCAAATCAGCCCCAGCATTTT	.	TRBJ1-5	few	TRBV6-1
CASNNPGRLFYGYTF	TGCGCCAGCAATAACCCGGGACGTCTGTTCTATGGCTACACCTTC	.	TRBJ1-2	.	TRBV10-1
CASSEGVTDYGYTF	TGTGCCAGCAGTGAAGGGGTGACAGACTATGGCTACACCTTC	.	TRBJ1-2	.	TRBV6-5
CASSVQGVTDTQYF	TGTGCCAGCAGCGTTCAGGGGGTGACAGATACGCAGTATTTT	TRBD1	TRBJ2-3	once	TRBV9
CASSPPFPQLASPLHF	TGTGCCAGCTCACCACCGTTTCCACAGCTGGCTTCACCCCTCCACTTT	.	TRBJ1-6	.	TRBV18
CASSLRLRGGYIAKNIQYF	TGTGCCAGCAGCTTAAGATTGAGGGGGGGTTATATAGCCAAAAACATTCAGTACTTC	.	TRBJ2-4	.	TRBV5-6
CASSARTGNTEAFF	TGTGCCAGCAGCGCGAGGACAGGGAACACTGAAGCTTTCTTT	TRBD1	TRBJ1-1	.	TRBV7-9
CASSFDRNSYNEQFF	TGTGCCAGCAGTTTCGACAGGAACTCCTACAATGAGCAGTTCTTC	.	TRBJ2-1	once	TRBV27
CASSLWRGGTEAFF	TGTGCCAGCAGCTTATGGAGGGGCGGGACTGAAGCTTTCTTT	.	TRBJ1-1	once	TRBV7-2
CASSYSPTLGYTF	TGTGCCAGCAGTTACTCCCCCACACTAGGCTACACCTTC	.	TRBJ1-2	.	TRBV6-5
CASSVGTSLVPQYF	TGTGCCAGCAGCGTAGGAACCTCTCTAGTACCCCAGTACTTC	.	TRBJ2-5	.	TRBV7-8
CASSPRATDTQYF	TGCGCCAGCAGCCCCCGGGCCACAGATACGCAGTATTTT	.	TRBJ2-3	.	TRBV5-1
CASSRRQGSSSNEQYF	TGTGCCAGCAGTCGTCGACAGGGGAGCAGTTCGAACGAGCAGTACTTC	TRBD1	TRBJ2-7	.	TRBV11-3
CAITPGGSEGYTF	TGTGCCATCACCCCCGGCGGATCCGAGGGCTACACCTTC	.	TRBJ1-2	.	TRBV10-3
CASSLVTVTGAGANVLTF	TGTGCCAGCAGCTTAGTCACCGTAACAGGGGCTGGGGCCAACGTCCTGACTTTC	TRBD1	TRBJ2-6	.	TRBV11-3
CASSFTGADGYTF	TGTGCCAGCAGTTTCACAGGGGCGGATGGCTACACCTTC	TRBD1	TRBJ1-2	.	TRBV27
CASSFLGPNTEAFF	TGTGCCAGCAGCTTTCTGGGGCCGAACACTGAAGCTTTCTTT	.	TRBJ1-1	.	TRBV7-9
CASSFLGGINNEQFF	TGTGCCAGCAGCTTCCTAGGAGGTATCAACAATGAGCAGTTCTTC	.	TRBJ2-1	.	TRBV5-8
CASSLGAYEQFF	TGTGCCAGTAGTCTGGGGGCCTATGAGCAGTTCTTC	.	TRBJ2-1	.	TRBV19
CASSQNLGPTWNTEAFF	TGTGCCAGCAGCCAAAATCTGGGTCCGACCTGGAACACTGAAGCTTTCTTT	.	TRBJ1-1	.	TRBV4-2
CASSLGYNQPQHF	TGTGCCAGCAGCTTAGGGTACAATCAGCCCCAGCATTTT	.	TRBJ1-5	few	TRBV11-3
CASSSSYATNEKLFF	TGTGCCAGCAGTTCCTCCTATGCAACTAATGAAAAACTGTTTTTT	.	TRBJ1-4	.	TRBV6-5
CASSQWGGSQPQHF	TGCGCCAGCAGTCAATGGGGGGGGAGTCAGCCCCAGCATTTT	.	TRBJ1-5	.	TRBV23-1
CASSDGPRDKNTEAFF	TGTGCCAGCAGCGATGGACCCAGGGACAAGAACACTGAAGCTTTCTTT	.	TRBJ1-1	.	TRBV7-9